This T cell receptor (beta chain) was profiled in a study of early stage breast cancer tumors. Trimming shortened V by 1 base and J by 9 bases, and 4 bases separated the two germline ends. The germline CDR1 and CDR2 sequences are MDHEN and SYDVKM. CDR3 length equals 12 residues. Each sample had two DNA replicates, 0.5 to 0.65 ug blood or approximately 1.5 ug tissue. TCRdb's copy holds only in-frame clones and misses some; the assay was immunoSEQ multiplex PCR. The sample holds more than 13,000 clones, 79% seen once. This chain joins TRBV28 and TRBJ1-6; D is unresolved. The TCR originated in a person aged 50-59 years with breast cancer. Sequences were obtained from normal breast tissue next to the tumor. Written as DNA, the CDR3 is TGTGCCAGCAGTTTATTCGGTTCACCCCTCCACTTT. Translating it yields CASSLFGSPLHF.